This T cell receptor (beta chain) was obtained from a study of T-cell reconstitution after alpha-beta-depleted transplantation in children. Germline values: CDR1 LGHNA, CDR2 YSLEER. Trimming removed 0 bases from V and 1 base from J; junction bases left unmatched: 4. The length of the CDR3 is 16 residues. This clonotype was seen at least ten times. As it was prepared, the TCRbeta library received unique molecular identifiers. TCRdb passed the PCR reads through MiXCR, listing each CDR3 protein once. The sample includes around 500,000 distinct CDR3 sequences, under 15% seen only once; the top ten take under 7%.

The sequence was collected from a human donor who donated a stem cell graft to a child with combined immunodeficiency. Sequences were derived from PBMCs from the stem cell graft donor, sampled from the stem cell graft. V usage is TRBV4-3 and J usage is TRBJ2-7; 9 bases fit TRBD1. CDR3 region: CASSQELGTGSYEQYF. CDR3 nucleotide sequence: TGCGCCAGCAGCCAAGAGTTAGGGACAGGGTCCTACGAGCAGTACTTC.